Listed here are 4 T cell receptor beta chains from one sample, sequenced in a study of T-cell reconstitution after alpha-beta-depleted transplantation in children. Using unique molecular identifiers, the investigators prepared the TCRbeta library. TCRdb reprocessed the PCR reads with MiXCR, giving one entry per CDR3 protein. The top ten clones hold roughly 31% of a sample with about a million distinct CDR3 sequences, about 26% of them seen once. The sample here was PBMCs, mostly from graft donor cells, taken 360 days after TCRalphabeta/CD19-depleted stem cell transplant. The receptors originated from a boy under two years old who had a stem cell transplant for SCID, so the T cells may come from the graft donor.

The genes are TRBV3-1 and TRBJ2-7, with a possible D match to TRBD1 (6 bases). The germline gives CDR1 LGHDT, CDR2 YNNKEL (reference sequence). Trimming left V 8 bases short and J 2 bases short, with 16 bases between. The CDR3 contains 14 residues. The CDR3 here is CASCPGHAPYEQYF. CDR3 in DNA: TGTGCCAGCTGCCCGGGACATGCCCCCTACGAGCAGTACTTC.

This clonotype was counted a few times. The chain is built from TRBV10-1 and TRBJ2-1; TRBD1 or TRBD2 may be the D gene (5 bases each). Deletions cut 6 bases from V and 6 bases from J, with 12 bases between. The CDR3 runs to 13 residues. Germline V lookup: CDR1 WNHNN, CDR2 SYGVQD (reference sequence). CDR3 loop: CASRDGTSNEQFF. In DNA form, the CDR3 reads TGCGCCAGCAGAGATGGGACGAGCAATGAGCAGTTCTTC.

This clonotype was seen only a few times. J is TRBJ2-4 and V is TRBV29-1; D is possibly TRBD1 (6 bases). The germline gives CDR1 SQVTM, CDR2 ANQGSEA. The germline V and J ends were trimmed by 2 bases and 2 bases, with 7 bases remaining between them. The CDR3 has 13 residues. CDR3 residues: CSVEQGPKNIQYF. The DNA for the CDR3 is TGCAGCGTTGAACAGGGGCCCAAAAACATTCAGTACTTC. The full variable domain, completed using reference TRBV29-1 and TRBJ2-4, is SAVISQKPSRDICQRGTSLTIQCQVDSQVTMMFWYRQQPGQSLTLIATANQGSEATYESGFVIDKFPISRPNLTFSTLTVSNMSPEDSSIYLCSVEQGPKNIQYFGAGTRLSVL.

This clonotype was counted a few times. V usage is TRBV2 and J usage is TRBJ2-1; D not resolved. V gave up 3 bases and J gave up 10 bases, with 7 bases separating them. The germline V gene encodes CDR1 SNHLY and CDR2 FYNNEI. The CDR3 has 11 residues. In nucleotides, the CDR3 is TGTGCCAGCAGTGATAACTTCGAGCAGTTCTTC. Amino acid sequence: CASSDNFEQFF.